This T cell receptor (beta chain) is drawn from a study of Ad26.COV2.S vaccination and SARS-CoV-2 variants. Whole-study findings and limits: People given the vaccine had a wider spike-specific TCR breadth than placebo recipients did. Placebo and vaccine recipients had non-spike TCR breadth that was similar. Breadth, reportedly substantial, characterized the spike-specific CD8+ and CD4+ T cell responses after vaccination. Analyses that measured TCR breadth and depth may have underestimated total T cell responses.

Concerning this clone: What it binds is unknown.

Germline V gene lookup returns CDR1 MDHEN and CDR2 SYDVKM. Trimming stripped 6 bases from V and 5 bases from J, with 14 bases between. This CDR3 contains 13 residues. Measured with immunoSEQ multiplex PCR; TCRdb has only the in-frame clones, and not every one. This sample has 87,000 or so clones, with more than 65% found just once. Material: peripheral blood, obtained after recovery from COVID-19. This TCR came from a human donor who had recovered from COVID-19. This rearrangement joins TRBV28 to TRBJ2-7; D may match TRBD1 or TRBD2 (5 bases each). CDR3 protein: CASRLLRGDEQYF. In nucleotides, the CDR3 is TGTGCCAGCAGACTACTGAGGGGCGACGAGCAGTACTTC.